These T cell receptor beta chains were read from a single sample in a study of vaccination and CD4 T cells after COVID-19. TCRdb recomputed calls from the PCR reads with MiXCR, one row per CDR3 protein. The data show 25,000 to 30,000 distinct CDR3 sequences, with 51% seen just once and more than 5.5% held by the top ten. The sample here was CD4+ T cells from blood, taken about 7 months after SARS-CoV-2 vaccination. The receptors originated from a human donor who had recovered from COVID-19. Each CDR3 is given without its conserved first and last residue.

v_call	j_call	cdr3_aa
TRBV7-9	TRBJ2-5	ASSIGLAGGGNQY
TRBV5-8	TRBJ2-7	ASRPRRGFYEQY
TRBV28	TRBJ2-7	ASSPGSFSGTYEQY
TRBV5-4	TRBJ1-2	ASSSHGQANYGYT
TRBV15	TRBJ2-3	ATSRDGTSGGHTDTQY
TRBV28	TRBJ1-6	ASSLYRGWGSYNSPLH
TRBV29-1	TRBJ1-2	SVADGTQGDYGYT
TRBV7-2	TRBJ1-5	ASSLEGAGNQPQH
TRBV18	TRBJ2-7	ASSPGRGFYEQY
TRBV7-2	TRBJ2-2	ASRHGRRGANTGELF
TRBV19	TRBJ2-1	ASTLAGNNEQF
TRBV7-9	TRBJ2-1	ASSQPTSSAYNEQF
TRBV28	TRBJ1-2	ASSSGLDGYT
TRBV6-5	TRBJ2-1	ASSYFSGADYNEQF
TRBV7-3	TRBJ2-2	ASSLGQREVYTGELF
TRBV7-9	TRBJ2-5	ASSLEGSGRETQY
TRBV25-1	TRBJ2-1	ASRGTDNEQF
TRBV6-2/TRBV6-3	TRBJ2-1	ASSSQGQDNEQF
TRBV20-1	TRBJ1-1	SAEWTGYDTEAF
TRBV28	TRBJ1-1	AVLPPGNTEAF
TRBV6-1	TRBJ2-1	ASSEGRETYNEQF
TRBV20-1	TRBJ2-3	SALTVAGSTDTQY
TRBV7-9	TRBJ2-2	ASSLDGGEPLSTGELF
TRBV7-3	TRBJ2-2	ASSSNTGELF
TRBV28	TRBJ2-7	ASSVPGQGHYEQY
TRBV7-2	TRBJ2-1	ASLQDRAYNEQF
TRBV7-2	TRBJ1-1	ASSPSRVNTEAF
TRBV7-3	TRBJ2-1	ASSLHGDYNEQF
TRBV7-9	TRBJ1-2	ASSLGQGGPIGYT
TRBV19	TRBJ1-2	AVSGGYGYT
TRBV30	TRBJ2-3	ACKKLGGRGSTDTQY
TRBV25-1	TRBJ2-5	ASSFLGGPQETQY
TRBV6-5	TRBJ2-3	ASSSDRSTDTQY
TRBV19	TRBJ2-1	ASSIVQGGNEQF
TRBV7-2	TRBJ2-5	ASSLGTSGMGETQY
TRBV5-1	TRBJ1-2	ASSLTGPQDGYT
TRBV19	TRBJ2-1	ASSPRQLNDEQF
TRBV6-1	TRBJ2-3	ASSLLPTSGKSTDTQY
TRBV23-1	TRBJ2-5	ASDRGRETQY
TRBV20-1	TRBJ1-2	SARVNSDSPYYGYT
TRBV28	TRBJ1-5	ASSSFEGGNQPQH